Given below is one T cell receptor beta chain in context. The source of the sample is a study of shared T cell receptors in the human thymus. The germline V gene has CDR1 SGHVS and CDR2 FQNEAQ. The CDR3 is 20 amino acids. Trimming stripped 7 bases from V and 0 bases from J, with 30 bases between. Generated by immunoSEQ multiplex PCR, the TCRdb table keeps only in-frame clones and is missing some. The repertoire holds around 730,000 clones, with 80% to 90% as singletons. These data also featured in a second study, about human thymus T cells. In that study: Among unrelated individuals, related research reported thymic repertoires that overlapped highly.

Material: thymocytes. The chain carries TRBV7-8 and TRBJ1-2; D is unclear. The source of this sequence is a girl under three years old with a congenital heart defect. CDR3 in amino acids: CASIGRDMKGSRRPNYGYTF. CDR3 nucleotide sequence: TGTGCCAGCATCGGACGGGATATGAAGGGCAGCAGAAGGCCTAACTATGGCTACACCTTC.